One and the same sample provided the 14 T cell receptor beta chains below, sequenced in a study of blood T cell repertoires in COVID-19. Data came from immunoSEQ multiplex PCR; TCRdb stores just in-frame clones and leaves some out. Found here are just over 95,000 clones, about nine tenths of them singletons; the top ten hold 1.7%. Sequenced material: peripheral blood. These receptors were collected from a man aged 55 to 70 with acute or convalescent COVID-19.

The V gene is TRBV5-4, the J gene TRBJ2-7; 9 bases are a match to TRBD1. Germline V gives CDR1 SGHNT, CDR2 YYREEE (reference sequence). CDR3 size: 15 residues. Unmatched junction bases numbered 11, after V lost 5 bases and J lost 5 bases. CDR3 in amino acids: CASSPGTGRTDEQYV. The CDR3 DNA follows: TGTGCCAGCAGTCCCGGGACAGGGCGGACGGACGAGCAGTACGTC.

In DNA, the CDR3 is TGTGCTAGTGGTTTGGGGCAGTCGAACACCGGGGAGCTGTTTTTT. It translates to CASGLGQSNTGELFF. The J gene is TRBJ2-2, the V gene TRBV12-5; D is uncertain. Germline CDR1 reads LGHNT; CDR2 reads FRNRAP. The V and J ends lost 1 base and 0 bases respectively, with 6 bases between them. CDR3 length: 15 amino acids.

This CDR3 is CAAAAGPPGDYGYTF. The CDR3 nucleotides are TGTGCCGCGGCGGCGGGGCCCCCGGGCGACTATGGCTACACCTTC. V gene TRBV5-4 combines with J gene TRBJ1-2, with D possibly matching TRBD1 (5 bases). The CDR3 has 15 amino acids. Looked up from germline, CDR1 is SGHNT and CDR2 is YYREEE (reference sequence). With 10 bases removed from V and 3 bases from J, the gap between germline ends came to 22 bases.

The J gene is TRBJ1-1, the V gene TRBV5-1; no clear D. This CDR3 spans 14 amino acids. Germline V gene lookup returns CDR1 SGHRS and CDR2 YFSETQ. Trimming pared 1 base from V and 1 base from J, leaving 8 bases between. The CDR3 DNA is TGCGCCAGCAGCTTGAGACGCGGGAACACTGAAGCTTTCTTT. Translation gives CASSLRRGNTEAFF. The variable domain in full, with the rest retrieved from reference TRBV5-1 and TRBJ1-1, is KAGVTQTPRYLIKTRGQQVTLSCSPISGHRSVSWYQQTPGQGLQFLFEYFSETQRNKGNFPGRFSGRQFSNSRSEMNVSTLELGDSALYLCASSLRRGNTEAFFGQGTRLTVV.

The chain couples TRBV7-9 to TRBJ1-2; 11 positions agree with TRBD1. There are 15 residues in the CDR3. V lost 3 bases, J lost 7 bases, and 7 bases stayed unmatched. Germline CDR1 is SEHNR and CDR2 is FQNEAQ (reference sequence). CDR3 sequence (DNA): TGTGCCAGCAGCTTCACCGGGACAGGGGGGCTTGGCTACACCTTC. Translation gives CASSFTGTGGLGYTF.

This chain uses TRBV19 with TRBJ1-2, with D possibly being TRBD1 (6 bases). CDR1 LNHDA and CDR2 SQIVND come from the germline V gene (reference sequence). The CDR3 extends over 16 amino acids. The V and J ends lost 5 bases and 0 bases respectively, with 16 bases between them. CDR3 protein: CASSALRGSSNYGYTF. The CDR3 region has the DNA TGTGCCAGTAGTGCCCTAAGGGGGTCCTCTAACTATGGCTACACCTTC.

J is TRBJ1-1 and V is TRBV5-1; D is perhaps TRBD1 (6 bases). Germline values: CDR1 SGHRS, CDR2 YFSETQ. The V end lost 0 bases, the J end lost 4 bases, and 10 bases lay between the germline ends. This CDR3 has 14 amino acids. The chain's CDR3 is CASSLVEGVTEAFF. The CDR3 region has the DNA TGCGCCAGCAGCTTGGTAGAGGGGGTCACTGAAGCTTTCTTT.

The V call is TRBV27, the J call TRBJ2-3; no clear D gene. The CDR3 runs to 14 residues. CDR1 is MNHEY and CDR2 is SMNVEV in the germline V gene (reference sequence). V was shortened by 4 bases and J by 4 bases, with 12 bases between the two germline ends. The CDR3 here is CASSSRQFPDTQYF. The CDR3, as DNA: TGTGCCAGCAGTTCAAGACAATTTCCAGATACGCAGTATTTT.

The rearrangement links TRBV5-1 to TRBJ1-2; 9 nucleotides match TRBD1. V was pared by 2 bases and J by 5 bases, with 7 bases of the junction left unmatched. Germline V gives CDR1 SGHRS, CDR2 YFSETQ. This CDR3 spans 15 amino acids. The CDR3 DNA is TGCGCCAGCAGCTTCACGGGACAGGGTGATTATGGCTACACCTTC. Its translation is CASSFTGQGDYGYTF. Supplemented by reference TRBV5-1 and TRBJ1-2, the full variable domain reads KAGVTQTPRYLIKTRGQQVTLSCSPISGHRSVSWYQQTPGQGLQFLFEYFSETQRNKGNFPGRFSGRQFSNSRSEMNVSTLELGDSALYLCASSFTGQGDYGYTFGSGTRLTVV.

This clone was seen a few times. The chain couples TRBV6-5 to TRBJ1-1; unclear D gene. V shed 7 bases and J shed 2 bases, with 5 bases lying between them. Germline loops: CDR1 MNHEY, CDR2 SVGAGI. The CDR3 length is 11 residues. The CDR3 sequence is CASNRNTEAFF. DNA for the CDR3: TGTGCCAGCAACAGAAACACTGAAGCTTTCTTT.

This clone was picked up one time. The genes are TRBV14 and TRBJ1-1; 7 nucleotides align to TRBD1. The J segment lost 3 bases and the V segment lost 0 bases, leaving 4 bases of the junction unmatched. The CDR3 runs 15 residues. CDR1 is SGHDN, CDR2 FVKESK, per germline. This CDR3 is CASSQDQGEYTEAFF. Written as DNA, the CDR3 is TGTGCCAGCAGCCAAGATCAGGGGGAGTACACTGAAGCTTTCTTT.

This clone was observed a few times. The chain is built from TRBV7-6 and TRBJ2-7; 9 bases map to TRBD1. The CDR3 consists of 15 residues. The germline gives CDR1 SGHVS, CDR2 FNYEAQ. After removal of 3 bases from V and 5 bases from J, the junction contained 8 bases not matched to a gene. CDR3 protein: CASSFAGTGYDEQYF. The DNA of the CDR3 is TGTGCCAGCAGCTTCGCCGGGACAGGGTATGACGAGCAGTACTTC.

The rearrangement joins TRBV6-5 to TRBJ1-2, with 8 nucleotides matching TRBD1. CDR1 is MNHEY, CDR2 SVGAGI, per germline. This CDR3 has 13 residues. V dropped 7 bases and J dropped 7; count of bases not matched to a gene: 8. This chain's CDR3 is CASILQGVGGYTF. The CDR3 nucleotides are TGTGCCAGCATTTTACAGGGGGTAGGTGGCTACACCTTC.

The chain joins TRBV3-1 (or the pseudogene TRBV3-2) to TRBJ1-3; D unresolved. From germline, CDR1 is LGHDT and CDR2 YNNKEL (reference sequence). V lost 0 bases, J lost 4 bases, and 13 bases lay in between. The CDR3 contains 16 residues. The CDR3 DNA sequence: TGTGCCAGCAGCCAAGATGGAGGGTCGAGAGGAAACACCATATATTTT. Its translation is CASSQDGGSRGNTIYF.